This TCR beta chain was observed in a study of regulatory T cells in long-lasting Graves disease. The V gene lost 2 bases and the J gene lost 3 bases, with 20 bases spanning the gap. The germline V gene encodes CDR1 MNHEY and CDR2 SVGAGI. The CDR3 sequence is 18 residues long. As for time point: newly diagnosed GD, antithyroid drugs for less than 3 months. After RNA was extracted from PBMCs, the TCR library was made from it. The TCR beta library used iRepertoire HTBI primers with Arm-PCR amplification of CDR3. TCRdb analysed the multiplex PCR reads with MiXCR anew, one entry per CDR3 protein. The sample holds a few hundred thousand distinct CDR3 sequences, 15% to 20% seen once. The same sample was also studied in work on T cells in Graves' hyperthyroidism and ophthalmopathy. As that report states: A set of HTBI primers served as the primers for a first-round RT-PCR of the TCR CDR3. Blood also held most thyroid clonotypes expanded beyond 0.001.

The rearrangement links TRBV6-5 to TRBJ1-5; D perhaps matches TRBD1 (6 bases). This clonotype was obtained from a middle-aged man with Graves disease. Sample: peripheral blood mononuclear cells (PBMCs), taken at new diagnosis, from a patient treated with antithyroid drugs. The chain's CDR3 is CASSYNRPGGAVNQPQHF. Written as DNA, the CDR3 is TGTGCCAGCAGTTACAATCGCCCCGGGGGCGCGGTCAATCAGCCCCAGCATTTT.